This T cell receptor (beta chain) comes out of a study of T cells in Graves' hyperthyroidism and ophthalmopathy. Diagnoses were made from clinical symptoms, serum measures (thyroxine and TRAb), thyroid ultrasound and orbital computed tomography. Broader study findings: With a median lead of around 5.9 months before onset, the model predicted ophthalmopathy. Among clonotypes expanded in thyroid above 0.001, most were also found in blood. A model of 13 V-J pairs discriminated ophthalmopathy from stable hyperthyroidism.

The CDR3 loop spans 15 amino acids. V dropped 5 bases and J dropped 1; count of bases not matched to a gene: 6. Germline V gene data show CDR1 as KGHDR and CDR2 as SFDVKD. Researchers took RNA transcripts and amplified the TCR beta CDR3 regions from them. A first-round RT-PCR of the TCR CDR3 used the HTBI primer set. One entry per CDR3 protein results from TCRdb running MiXCR on the multiplex PCR reads. The repertoire includes 500,000 to 600,000 distinct CDR3 sequences, 35% to 55% of them detected once, and roughly 20% sits in the top ten. This clonotype was found many times. Its specificity is not known.

Sequencing input: peripheral blood or thyroid tissue (not recorded which). The V and J genes are TRBV24-1 and TRBJ1-1; the match to TRBD1 covers 7 bases. The sequence was obtained from an adult woman with Graves' disease, either hyperthyroidism or ophthalmopathy (not recorded which). CDR3 nucleotide sequence: TGTGCCACCAGTGTCACAGGGACAGCGAACACTGAAGCTTTCTTT. Protein sequence: CATSVTGTANTEAFF.